This TCR beta chain appears in the sequencing data of a study of T cells after yellow fever vaccination. The study, taken as a whole, reports: Reappearance after the booster was seen for most primary-vaccination clones, at 96% CD4 and less than 90% CD8.

Using its own MiXCR run on the 5' RACE reads, TCRdb lists one record per CDR3 protein. This table has some 240,000 distinct CDR3 sequences, around 4.9% appearing once. In this sample, this clonotype turned up many times. Its antigen is not known. The CDR3 sequence is 13 residues long. The V gene lost 6 bases and the J gene lost 4 bases, with 10 bases spanning the gap. Germline V lookup: CDR1 MNHEY, CDR2 SVGEGT. J is TRBJ2-1 and V is TRBV6-2 or TRBV6-3, with no clear D. The input for sequencing was CD4+ T cells sorted from PBMCs, taken on the day of the yellow fever booster vaccination. This TCR came from a man younger than 35 who received the YFV17D yellow fever vaccine. The CDR3 DNA follows: TGTGCCAGCAGAAAAGACGCATACAATGAGCAGTTCTTC. It encodes CASRKDAYNEQFF.